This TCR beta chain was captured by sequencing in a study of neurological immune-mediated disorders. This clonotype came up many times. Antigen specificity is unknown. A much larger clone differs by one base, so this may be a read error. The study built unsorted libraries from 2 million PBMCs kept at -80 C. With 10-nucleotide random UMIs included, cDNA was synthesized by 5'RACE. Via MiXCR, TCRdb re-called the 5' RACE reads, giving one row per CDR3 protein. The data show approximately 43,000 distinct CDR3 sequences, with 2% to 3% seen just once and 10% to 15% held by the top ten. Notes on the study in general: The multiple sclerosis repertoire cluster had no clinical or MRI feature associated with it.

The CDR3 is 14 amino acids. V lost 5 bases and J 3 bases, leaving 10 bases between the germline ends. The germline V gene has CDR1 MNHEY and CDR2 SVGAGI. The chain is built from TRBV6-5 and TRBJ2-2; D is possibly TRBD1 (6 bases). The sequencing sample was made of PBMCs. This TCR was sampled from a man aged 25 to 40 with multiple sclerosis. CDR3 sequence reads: CASSEGDDTGELFF. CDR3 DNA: TGTGCCAGCAGTGAGGGGGATGACACCGGGGAGCTGTTTTTT.